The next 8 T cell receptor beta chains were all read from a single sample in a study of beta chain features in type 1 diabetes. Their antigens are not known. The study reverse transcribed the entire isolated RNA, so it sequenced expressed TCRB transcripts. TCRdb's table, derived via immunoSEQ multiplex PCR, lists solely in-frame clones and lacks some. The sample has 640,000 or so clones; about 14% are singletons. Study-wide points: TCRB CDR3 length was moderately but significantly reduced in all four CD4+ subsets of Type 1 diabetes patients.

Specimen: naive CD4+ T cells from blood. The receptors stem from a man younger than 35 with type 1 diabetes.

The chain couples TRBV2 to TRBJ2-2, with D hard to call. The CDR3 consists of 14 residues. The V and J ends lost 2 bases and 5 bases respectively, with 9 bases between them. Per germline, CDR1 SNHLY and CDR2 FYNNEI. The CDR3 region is CASSEIPSTGELFF. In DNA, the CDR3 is TGTGCCAGCAGTGAAATTCCCTCAACCGGGGAGCTGTTTTTT.

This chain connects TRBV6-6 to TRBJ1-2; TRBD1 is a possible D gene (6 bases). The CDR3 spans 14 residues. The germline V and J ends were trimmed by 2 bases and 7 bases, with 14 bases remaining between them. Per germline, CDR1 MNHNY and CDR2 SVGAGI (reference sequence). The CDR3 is CASSYPDRGGGYTF. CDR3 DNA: TGTGCCAGCAGTTACCCGGACAGAGGGGGTGGCTACACCTTC.

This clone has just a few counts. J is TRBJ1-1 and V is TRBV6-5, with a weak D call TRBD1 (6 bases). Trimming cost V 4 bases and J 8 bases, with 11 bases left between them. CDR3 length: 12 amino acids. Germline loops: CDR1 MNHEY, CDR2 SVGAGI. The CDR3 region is CASSSPGQEAFF. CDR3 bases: TGTGCCAGCAGTTCCCCAGGACAGGAAGCTTTCTTT.

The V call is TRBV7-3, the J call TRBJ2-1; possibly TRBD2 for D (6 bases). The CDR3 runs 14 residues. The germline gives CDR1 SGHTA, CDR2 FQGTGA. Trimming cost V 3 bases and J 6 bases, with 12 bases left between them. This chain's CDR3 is CASSLEDYLNEQFF. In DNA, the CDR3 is TGTGCCAGCAGCTTGGAGGACTACCTCAATGAGCAGTTCTTC.

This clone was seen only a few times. CDR3: CASSYPPTGELFF. The CDR3 bases are TGTGCCAGCAGTTACCCCCCCACCGGGGAGCTGTTTTTT. The chain carries TRBV6-5 and TRBJ2-2; D not certain. Germline assignment: CDR1 MNHEY and CDR2 SVGAGI. The CDR3 has 13 amino acids. With 2 bases removed from V and 4 bases from J, the gap between germline ends came to 5 bases.

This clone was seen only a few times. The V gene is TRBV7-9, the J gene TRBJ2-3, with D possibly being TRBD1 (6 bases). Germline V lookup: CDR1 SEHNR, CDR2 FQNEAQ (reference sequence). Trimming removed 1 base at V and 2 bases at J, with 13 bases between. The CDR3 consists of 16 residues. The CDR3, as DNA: TGTGCCAGCAGCTTAGGATCGGCAGGGGCCACAGATACGCAGTATTTT. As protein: CASSLGSAGATDTQYF.

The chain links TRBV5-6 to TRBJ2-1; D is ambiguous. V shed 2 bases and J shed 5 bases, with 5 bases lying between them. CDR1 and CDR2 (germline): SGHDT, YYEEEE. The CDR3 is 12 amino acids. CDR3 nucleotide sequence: TGTGCCAGCAGCTTCGAGGACAATGAGCAGTTCTTC. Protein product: CASSFEDNEQFF.

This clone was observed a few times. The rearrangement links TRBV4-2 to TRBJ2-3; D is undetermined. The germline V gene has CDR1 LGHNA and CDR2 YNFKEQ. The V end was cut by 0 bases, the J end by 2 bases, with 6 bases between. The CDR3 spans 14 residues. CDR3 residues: CASSQDYYTDTQYF. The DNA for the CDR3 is TGTGCCAGCAGCCAAGATTACTACACAGATACGCAGTATTTT.